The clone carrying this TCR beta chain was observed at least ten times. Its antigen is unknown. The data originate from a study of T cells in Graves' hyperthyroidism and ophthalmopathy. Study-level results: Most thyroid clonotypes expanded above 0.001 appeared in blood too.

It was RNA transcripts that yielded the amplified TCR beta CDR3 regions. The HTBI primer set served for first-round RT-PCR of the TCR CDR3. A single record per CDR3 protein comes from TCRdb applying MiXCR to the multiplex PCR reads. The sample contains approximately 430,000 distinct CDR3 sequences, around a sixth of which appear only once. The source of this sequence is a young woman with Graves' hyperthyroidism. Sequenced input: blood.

The DNA of the CDR3 is TGCAGTGCCACGGACAGGTCGGCCCCCTACGAGCAGTACTTC. This encodes CSATDRSAPYEQYF. The chain recombines TRBV20-1 with TRBJ2-7, with TRBD1 identical over 7 bases. V was pared by 6 bases and J by 2 bases, with 10 bases of the junction left unmatched. In germline, CDR1 is DFQATT, CDR2 SNEGSKA (reference sequence). The CDR3 runs 14 residues.